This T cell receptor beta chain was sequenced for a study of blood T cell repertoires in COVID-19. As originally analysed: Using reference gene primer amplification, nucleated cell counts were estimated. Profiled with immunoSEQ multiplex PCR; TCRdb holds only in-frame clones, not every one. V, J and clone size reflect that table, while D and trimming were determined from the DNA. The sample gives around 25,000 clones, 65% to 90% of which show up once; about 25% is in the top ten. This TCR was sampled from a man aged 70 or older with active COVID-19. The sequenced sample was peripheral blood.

The CDR3 loop is CAITGGNNSPLHF. Here the CDR3 DNA reads TGTGCCATCACTGGGGGGAATAATTCACCCCTCCACTTT. The chain couples TRBV10-3 to TRBJ1-6; tentative D call: TRBD1 (5 bases). V lost 7 bases and J lost 5, with 9 bases in between. Looked up from germline, CDR1 is ENHRY and CDR2 is SYGVKD. The CDR3 spans 13 residues.